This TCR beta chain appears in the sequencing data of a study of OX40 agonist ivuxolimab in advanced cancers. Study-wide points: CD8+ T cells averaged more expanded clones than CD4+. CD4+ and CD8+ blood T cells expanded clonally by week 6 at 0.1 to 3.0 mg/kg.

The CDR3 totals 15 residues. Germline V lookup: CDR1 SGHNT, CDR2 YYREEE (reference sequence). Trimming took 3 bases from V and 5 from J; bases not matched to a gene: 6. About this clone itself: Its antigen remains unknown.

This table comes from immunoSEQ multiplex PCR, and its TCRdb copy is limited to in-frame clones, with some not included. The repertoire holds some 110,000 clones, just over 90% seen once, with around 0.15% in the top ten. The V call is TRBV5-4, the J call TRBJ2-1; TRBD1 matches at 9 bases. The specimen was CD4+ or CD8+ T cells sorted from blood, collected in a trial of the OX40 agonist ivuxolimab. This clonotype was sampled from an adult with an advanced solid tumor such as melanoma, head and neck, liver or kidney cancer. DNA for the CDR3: TGTGCCAGCAGCTACACAGGGGGCGACGACAATGAGCAGTTCTTC. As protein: CASSYTGGDDNEQFF. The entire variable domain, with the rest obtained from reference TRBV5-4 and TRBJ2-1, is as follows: ETGVTQSPTHLIKTRGQQVTLRCSSQSGHNTVSWYQQALGQGPQFIFQYYREEENGRGNFPPRFSGLQFPNYSSELNVNALELDDSALYLCASSYTGGDDNEQFFGPGTRLTVL.